This passage covers 2 T cell receptor beta chains from one sample sequenced in a study of CD8 T cells in Susac syndrome (dated by TCRdb to about 2019). Library generation was performed with the immunoSEQ multiplex PCR assay. RNA was extracted using the RNeasy kit, and about 0.45 to 1 ug of the RNA was reverse transcribed with random hexamers. TCRdb reanalyzed the raw reads on its own, using fastp at Q25 for trimming and MiXCR for clone calling, and kept in-frame beta chains. One record per CDR3 amino acid sequence lists the most common genes and DNA. Here the sample has approximately 76,000 distinct CDR3 sequences; just under 95% occur a single time. The ten largest clones represent under 0.5% of the sample. The sample taken for sequencing was CD8+ T cells from PBMCs. Every receptor here comes from a human donor with multiple sclerosis.

The chain combines TRBV27 with TRBJ1-5; D remains ambiguous. Germline assignment: CDR1 MNHEY and CDR2 SMNVEV (reference sequence). Trimming took off 3 bases at V and 0 bases at J, with 9 bases between the two ends. The length of the CDR3 is 15 residues. CDR3 residues: CASSLTPGSNQPQHF. For the CDR3, the DNA is TGTGCCAGCAGTTTGACCCCGGGTAGCAATCAGCCCCAGCATTTT.

This chain links TRBV4-2 with TRBJ1-5, with 7 bases matching TRBD1. V dropped 2 bases and J dropped 8; count of bases not matched to a gene: 6. Per the germline V gene, CDR1 is LGHNA and CDR2 is YNFKEQ. The CDR3 runs to 14 residues. This chain's CDR3 is CASSQSTGLEPQHF. The CDR3 DNA sequence: TGTGCCAGCAGCCAATCGACAGGGCTCGAGCCCCAGCATTTT.